Following are 8 T cell receptor beta chains from one sample sequenced in a study of shared clonotypes between healthy human individuals. TCRdb keeps only in-frame clones here, not all; method: immunoSEQ multiplex PCR. The table shows 1,400,000 or so clones, with roughly 98.5% occurring only once. The source material was naive CD4+ T cells sorted from blood. As for subset: CD45RA+ positively selected. The receptors shown here come from a man aged 25-45 years in good health.

The CDR3: CASSPQNYGYTF. CDR3 DNA sequence: TGTGCCAGCAGCCCCCAAAACTATGGCTACACCTTC. The chain is built from TRBV7-8 and TRBJ1-2; D remains ambiguous. CDR3 length equals 12 residues. V lost 5 bases and J lost 2, with 6 bases in between. Looked up from germline, CDR1 is SGHVS and CDR2 is FQNEAQ.

The chain couples TRBV10-3 to TRBJ2-2, with no clear D. This CDR3 comprises 13 residues. V was shortened by 0 bases and J by 6 bases, with 5 bases between the two germline ends. Germline V lookup: CDR1 ENHRY, CDR2 SYGVKD. The CDR3 region is CAISESRPGELFF. CDR3 sequence (DNA): TGTGCCATCAGTGAGTCTAGGCCCGGGGAGCTGTTTTTT.

The chain is built from TRBV27 and TRBJ2-7; 8 bases fit TRBD2. The CDR3 extends over 14 amino acids. The germline gives CDR1 MNHEY, CDR2 SMNVEV (reference sequence). V lost 4 bases and J lost 5; bases outside the gene matches: 7. This CDR3 reads CASSSRTSLHEQYF. In DNA, the CDR3 is TGTGCCAGCAGTTCAAGGACTAGCCTCCACGAGCAGTACTTC.

Remarks on this clone: Because the CDR3 is missing its conserved closing phenylalanine or tryptophan, this is likely a read error. The limits of the CDR3 on the DNA are not certain, so only TCRdb's listed CDR3 is given. The rearrangement links TRBV30 to TRBJ2-3; the D call TRBD1 from the table was never checked on the DNA. The CDR3 extends over 11 residues, inclusive of both ends. Germline V gene sequence: CDR1 GTSNPN, CDR2 SVGIG (reference sequence). The chain's CDR3 is CAWSGQGSTKI.

CDR3 loop: CSVGDRNYGYTF. The CDR3 nucleotides read TGCAGCGTTGGAGACAGGAACTATGGCTACACCTTC. V usage is TRBV29-1 and J usage is TRBJ1-2, with D tentatively TRBD1 (6 bases). The CDR3 is made up of 12 amino acids. Looked up from germline, CDR1 is SQVTM and CDR2 is ANQGSEA. Trimming removed 4 bases at V and 2 bases at J, with 8 bases between.

This chain uses TRBV29-1 with TRBJ2-3; 8 nucleotides line up with TRBD2. Trimming cost V 7 bases and J 1 base; bases outside gene matches: 4. Per the germline V gene, CDR1 is SQVTM and CDR2 is ANQGSEA. CDR3 length: 13 residues. CDR3 sequence (DNA): TGCAGCGCCCGGGAGGGGGGCACAGATACGCAGTATTTT. The encoded protein is CSAREGGTDTQYF.

The V and J genes are TRBV28 and TRBJ1-5, with 8 nucleotides matching TRBD1. Germline CDR1 reads MDHEN; CDR2 reads SYDVKM. CDR3 size: 15 residues. The trim removed 4 bases at V and 3 bases at J, leaving 5 bases unmatched. CDR3 DNA sequence: TGTGCCAGCAGTTCAAGGGACAGGCACAATCAGCCCCAGCATTTT. Encoded protein: CASSSRDRHNQPQHF.

The chain uses TRBV7-2 and TRBJ1-2; the D is unclear. The CDR3 consists of 12 residues. The V gene's germline CDR1 is SGHTA and CDR2 FQGNSA. Trimming stripped 1 base from V and 7 bases from J, with 7 bases between. This CDR3 is CASSLEIGGYTF. The CDR3 coding sequence is TGTGCCAGCAGCTTAGAAATTGGTGGCTACACCTTC.